This is a list of T cell receptor beta chains from one sample in a study of OX40 agonist ivuxolimab in advanced cancers. Data came from immunoSEQ multiplex PCR; TCRdb stores just in-frame clones and leaves some out. Of 40,000 to 55,000 clones listed, roughly 80% are singletons. The sample in question was CD4+ or CD8+ T cells sorted from blood, obtained in a trial of the OX40 agonist ivuxolimab. Receptor source: an adult with an advanced solid tumor such as melanoma, head and neck, liver or kidney cancer. The CDR3 runs from the conserved cysteine through the conserved F or W. The D gene is left open where the match is weak. The size field is filled for only some rows; it gives once, few, many or a size class.

j_call clone_size d_call v_call cdr3_aa cdr3_nt
TRBJ1-1 . . TRBV6-5 CASTQGGEAFF TGTGCCAGCACCCAGGGCGGTGAAGCTTTCTTT
TRBJ2-2 . TRBD1 TRBV5-1 CASSLQGAAGELFF TGCGCCAGCAGCTTGCAGGGGGCGGCCGGGGAGCTGTTTTTT
TRBJ2-1 . TRBD2 TRBV10-3 CAASSGGYNEQFF TGTGCCGCATCTAGCGGGGGTTACAATGAGCAGTTCTTC
TRBJ2-5 . TRBD2 TRBV19 CASSYIGSGRAETQYF TGTGCCAGTAGTTATATAGGAAGCGGGAGGGCTGAGACCCAGTACTTC
TRBJ2-5 . TRBD2 TRBV9 CASSASGSSQETQYF TGTGCCAGCAGCGCGAGCGGGAGTTCTCAAGAGACCCAGTACTTC
TRBJ2-6 few . TRBV27 CASSLSLSSGANVLTF TGTGCCAGCAGTTTATCCCTCAGCTCTGGGGCCAACGTCCTGACTTTC
TRBJ2-3 . . TRBV5-5 CASSFMGSGVTDTQYF TGTGCCAGCAGCTTCATGGGGTCCGGCGTCACAGATACGCAGTATTTT
TRBJ2-3 few . TRBV11-2 CASSLDGPTDTQYF TGTGCCAGCAGCTTAGATGGGCCCACAGATACGCAGTATTTT
TRBJ2-3 . TRBD2 TRBV6-1 CASSAFLRGGSDGTQYF TGTGCCAGCAGTGCCTTTTTACGGGGCGGGAGCGACGGTACGCAGTATTTT
TRBJ2-7 . . TRBV5-8 CASSLAQGTYEQYF TGTGCCAGCAGCTTGGCCCAGGGCACCTACGAGCAGTACTTC
TRBJ2-1 . TRBD1 TRBV28 CATSGTGAYNEQFF TGTGCCACCAGCGGGACAGGGGCTTACAATGAGCAGTTCTTC
TRBJ2-5 . . TRBV14 CASSQNWGRGETQYF TGTGCCAGCAGCCAAAATTGGGGGCGCGGGGAGACCCAGTACTTC
TRBJ1-1 once . TRBV11-2 CAGVSLRGTAEAFF TGTGCCGGGGTTTCGCTCCGGGGTACCGCTGAAGCTTTCTTT
TRBJ2-7 . TRBD2 TRBV6-5 CASSPIAGGREQYF TGTGCCAGCAGCCCCATAGCGGGAGGCAGGGAGCAGTACTTC
TRBJ1-1 . TRBD1 TRBV18 CASSPRTGQGNTEAFF TGTGCCAGCTCACCGAGGACAGGGCAAGGGAACACTGAAGCTTTCTTT
TRBJ2-4 . TRBD2 TRBV27 CASSVGLEAHLAKNIQYF TGTGCCAGCAGTGTGGGACTAGAGGCCCACTTGGCCAAAAACATTCAGTACTTC
TRBJ2-7 . TRBD2 TRBV19 CASSILAAGALEQYF TGTGCCAGTAGTATACTTGCTGCGGGAGCCCTGGAGCAGTACTTC
TRBJ1-2 once . TRBV6-1 CASSRTSYYGYTF TGTGCCAGCAGTAGAACATCTTACTATGGCTACACCTTC
TRBJ2-1 . . TRBV10-3 CAINTGEVNEQFF TGTGCCATCAACACGGGAGAAGTCAATGAGCAGTTCTTC
TRBJ2-3 few . TRBV6-5 CASSATTPTDTQYF TGTGCCAGCAGTGCGACTACCCCCACAGATACGCAGTATTTT
TRBJ1-2 few . TRBV28 CASKRDFYYGYTF TGTGCCAGCAAAAGGGACTTTTACTATGGCTACACCTTC
TRBJ2-7 . . TRBV7-2 CASSLVSYEQYF TGTGCCAGCAGCTTAGTCTCCTACGAGCAGTACTTC
TRBJ2-7 . . TRBV7-9 CASSSVQGLEQYF TGTGCCAGCAGCAGCGTGCAGGGACTCGAGCAGTACTTC
TRBJ2-7 . . TRBV6-5 CASNPGGGSYEQYF TGTGCCAGCAATCCTGGGGGCGGCTCCTACGAGCAGTACTTC
TRBJ2-1 . TRBD2 TRBV5-5 CASSLAPAGGAYNEQFF TGTGCCAGCAGCTTGGCTCCAGCGGGAGGGGCATACAATGAGCAGTTCTTC
TRBJ2-7 . . TRBV7-2 CASSPSKYEQYF TGTGCCAGCAGCCCGTCTAAGTACGAGCAGTACTTC
TRBJ1-6 . . TRBV2 CASSEIGPYNSPLHF TGTGCCAGCAGTGAGATAGGGCCCTATAATTCACCCCTCCACTTT
TRBJ2-7 . TRBD2 TRBV18 CASSPGLEVPYEQYF TGTGCCAGCTCACCGGGACTAGAGGTCCCCTACGAGCAGTACTTC
TRBJ1-2 . . TRBV28 CASSLKLGSNYGYTF TGTGCCAGCAGTTTAAAGTTGGGCTCTAACTATGGCTACACCTTC
TRBJ2-7 . . TRBV6-5 CASSPGHAGGEQYF TGTGCCAGCAGTCCGGGACATGCAGGAGGAGAGCAGTACTTC
TRBJ2-1 . . TRBV21-1 CASSTRDERGEQFF TGTGCCAGCAGCACCCGGGACGAAAGAGGTGAGCAGTTCTTC
TRBJ2-7 . TRBD2 TRBV6-5 CASSYSGGSYEQYF TGTGCCAGCAGTTACTCGGGAGGGAGCTACGAGCAGTACTTC
TRBJ2-2 . . TRBV6-5 CASIPGPAGELFF TGTGCCAGCATCCCAGGGCCCGCCGGGGAGCTGTTTTTT
TRBJ2-1 . . TRBV28 CASSSPAGWAGRGYNEQFF TGTGCCAGCAGCTCTCCGGCGGGGTGGGCGGGAAGGGGCTACAATGAGCAGTTCTTC
TRBJ1-5 . . TRBV5-6 CASSLDGGSGQPQHF TGTGCCAGCAGCTTGGATGGGGGCTCAGGGCAGCCCCAGCATTTT
TRBJ2-7 . TRBD2 TRBV5-1 CASRPGREQGRYEQYF TGCGCCAGCAGGCCCGGGAGGGAGCAGGGAAGGTACGAGCAGTACTTC
TRBJ1-2 . . TRBV9 CASSVGVDTNYGYTF TGTGCCAGCAGCGTAGGGGTAGATACCAACTATGGCTACACCTTC
TRBJ1-2 . . TRBV6-5 CASANQAYGYTF TGTGCCAGCGCTAACCAGGCCTATGGCTACACCTTC
TRBJ2-7 . TRBD1 TRBV19 CASSIKRDSSYEQYF TGTGCCAGTAGTATAAAGAGGGACAGCTCCTACGAGCAGTACTTC
TRBJ1-5 few . TRBV27 CASGPDRYSNQPQHF TGTGCCAGCGGCCCGGACAGATATAGCAATCAGCCCCAGCATTTT
TRBJ1-2 . . TRBV29-1 CSVRGGDGYTF TGCAGCGTCCGAGGGGGGGATGGCTACACCTTC
TRBJ1-5 . . TRBV5-3 CASSFGGSSNQPQHF TGTGCCAGCAGCTTCGGGGGAAGTAGCAATCAGCCCCAGCATTTT
TRBJ2-1 . TRBD1 TRBV9 CASSVDRQGLGEQFF TGTGCCAGCAGCGTAGATCGACAGGGTCTGGGCGAGCAGTTCTTC
TRBJ2-2 . . TRBV19 CASSIGGVSTGELFF TGTGCCAGTAGTATTGGAGGGGTTAGCACCGGGGAGCTGTTTTTT
TRBJ1-5 . TRBD1 TRBV6-6 CASSPRTGGSQPQHF TGTGCCAGCAGTCCCCGGACAGGGGGCTCTCAGCCCCAGCATTTT